The 18 T cell receptor beta chains below come from one sample, sequenced in a study of blood T cell repertoires in COVID-19 (dated by TCRdb to 2020 to 2022). The method behind the library was the immunoSEQ multiplex PCR assay. In TCRdb, the immuneACCESS table is reduced to in-frame sequences with V and J assigned. These tables do not hold every clone; where another copy was compared, an unresolved V gene accounts for under half, and the others remain unexplained. Here the sample has 80,000 to 100,000 clones; roughly 80% occur a single time. Approximately 8.9% of the sample is in the top ten clones. The sample taken for sequencing was peripheral blood. The receptors were sampled from a man aged 45-60 years who had recovered from COVID-19.

V usage is TRBV11-2 and J usage is TRBJ1-2, with 8 nucleotides matching TRBD1. With V trimmed by 5 bases and J by 2 bases, 4 bases remained unmatched. The CDR3 spans 14 residues. The germline V gene encodes CDR1 SGHAT and CDR2 FQNNGV. The CDR3 sequence: CASSPDRANYGYTF. DNA of the CDR3: TGTGCCAGCAGCCCGGACAGGGCCAACTATGGCTACACCTTC. The full variable domain, with the rest looked up from reference TRBV11-2 and TRBJ1-2, is EAGVAQSPRYKIIEKRQSVAFWCNPISGHATLYWYQQILGQGPKLLIQFQNNGVVDDSQLPKDRFSAERLKGVDSTLKIQPAKLEDSAVYLCASSPDRANYGYTFGSGTRLTVV.

The chain is built from TRBV7-9 and TRBJ2-2; 12 bases agree with TRBD2. The CDR3 runs 17 residues. V trimming: 5 bases; J trimming: 0 bases; junction bases outside the gene matches: 4. Germline CDR1 is SEHNR and CDR2 is FQNEAQ (reference sequence). In DNA, the CDR3 is TGTGCCAGCAGCGCCAGGACTAGCGGGACGAACACCGGGGAGCTGTTTTTT. This codes for CASSARTSGTNTGELFF.

The rearrangement joins TRBV6-5 to TRBJ2-7; possible D gene TRBD2, 6 bases. Trimming removed 8 bases from V and 3 bases from J, with 14 bases in between. The V gene's germline CDR1 is MNHEY and CDR2 SVGAGI. CDR3 length: 13 residues. CDR3 sequence: CASRLWGDYEQYF. The CDR3 DNA reads as TGTGCCAGCCGGTTGTGGGGGGACTACGAGCAGTACTTC.

J is TRBJ2-3 and V is TRBV3-1 (or the pseudogene TRBV3-2); weak D call: TRBD2 (5 bases). Trimming stripped 1 base from V and 4 bases from J, with 12 bases between. Germline V gives CDR1 LGHDT, CDR2 YNNKEL (reference sequence). The CDR3 is 15 residues long. The CDR3 sequence: CASSQVPGLADTQYF. CDR3 DNA sequence: TGTGCCAGCAGCCAAGTCCCGGGGTTGGCAGATACGCAGTATTTT.

This clone was seen many times. The genes are TRBV19 and TRBJ1-3; 8 bases are shared with TRBD1. The length of the CDR3 is 18 residues. The germline V gene encodes CDR1 LNHDA and CDR2 SQIVND (reference sequence). V lost 4 bases to trimming and J lost 0 bases; unmatched junction nucleotides: 11. DNA for the CDR3: TGTGCCAGTAGTAATACCGGGACAGGTTTATCCTCTGGAAACACCATATATTTT. Amino acid sequence: CASSNTGTGLSSGNTIYF.

The chain is built from TRBV19 and TRBJ2-7; D call uncertain. Trimming left V 5 bases short and J 3 bases short, with 11 bases between. The CDR3 runs 13 residues. Germline V lookup: CDR1 LNHDA, CDR2 SQIVND (reference sequence). This chain's CDR3 is CASSPLRGYEQYF. The CDR3 DNA is TGTGCCAGTAGTCCTCTGAGAGGCTACGAGCAGTACTTC.

The genes are TRBV5-1 and TRBJ2-3; tentatively, D is TRBD2 (5 bases). The germline gives CDR1 SGHRS, CDR2 YFSETQ. The ends were cut back, 0 bases at V and 7 bases at J, with 9 bases in the middle. This CDR3 has 13 residues. In DNA form, the CDR3 reads TGCGCCAGCAGCTTGGATTCCGGGAATACGCAGTATTTT. It yields the protein CASSLDSGNTQYF.

CDR3 loop: CASTVGVTDTQYF. The DNA for the CDR3 is TGTGCCAGCACTGTCGGGGTCACAGATACGCAGTATTTT. The V and J genes are TRBV7-9 and TRBJ2-3, with a possible D match to TRBD2 (5 bases). V shed 7 bases and J shed 2 bases, with 10 bases lying between them. The length of the CDR3 is 13 residues. Germline V lookup: CDR1 SEHNR, CDR2 FQNEAQ (reference sequence).

The chain recombines TRBV7-6 with TRBJ2-7, with 9 positions matching TRBD1. The V and J ends lost 5 bases and 7 bases, in that order; junction bases with no gene match: 6. This CDR3 is built from 13 residues. Germline V CDR1 and CDR2: SGHVS, FNYEAQ. The CDR3 DNA sequence: TGTGCCAGCAGCGGGGACAGGGCTGGGGAGCAGTACTTC. Protein product: CASSGDRAGEQYF.

The chain recombines TRBV10-3 with TRBJ2-7, with 10 bases matching TRBD1. This CDR3 has 14 residues. CDR1 and CDR2 (germline): ENHRY, SYGVKD. V was pared by 10 bases and J by 5 bases, with 11 bases of the junction left unmatched. The CDR3 coding sequence is TGTGCCACAATTGGGGACAGGGGATCCCACGAGCAGTACTTC. Residues: CATIGDRGSHEQYF.

The chain carries TRBV5-1 and TRBJ2-5; D possibly corresponds to TRBD2 (5 bases). Between the trimmed V and J ends, which lost 2 bases and 2 bases, there was a span of 13 bases. Germline V gives CDR1 SGHRS, CDR2 YFSETQ. This CDR3 region has 15 residues. In DNA form, the CDR3 reads TGCGCCAGCAGCTTTAGTGGGAAGCGGCAAGAGACCCAGTACTTC. It yields the protein CASSFSGKRQETQYF. Combining the CDR3 with reference TRBV5-1 and TRBJ2-5 gives the whole variable domain KAGVTQTPRYLIKTRGQQVTLSCSPISGHRSVSWYQQTPGQGLQFLFEYFSETQRNKGNFPGRFSGRQFSNSRSEMNVSTLELGDSALYLCASSFSGKRQETQYFGPGTRLLVL.

This clone was recorded a few times. The chain uses TRBV24-1 and TRBJ2-1, with 7 nucleotides matching TRBD2. Germline-derived CDR1 and CDR2 are KGHDR and SFDVKD. Germline trimming cut 5 bases from V and 6 bases from J; bases unmatched to any gene: 9. This CDR3 is built from 15 residues. The CDR3 sequence is CATSVPGPGGNEQFF. Here the CDR3 DNA reads TGTGCCACCAGTGTTCCGGGCCCGGGGGGCAATGAGCAGTTCTTC.

The gene calls are TRBV7-8 and TRBJ2-7; 8 nucleotides match TRBD2. J gave up 2 bases and V 5 bases, and 5 bases lay outside the gene matches. The CDR3 contains 14 residues. Germline lookup yields CDR1 SGHVS and CDR2 FQNEAQ. The CDR3 region is CASSRGGGTYEQYF. The CDR3 DNA sequence: TGTGCCAGCAGCCGAGGCGGGGGGACCTACGAGCAGTACTTC.

The chain is built from TRBV6-5 and TRBJ1-2; D unresolved. The CDR3 is made up of 14 amino acids. Between the trimmed V and J ends, which lost 2 bases and 0 bases, there was a span of 7 bases. Germline loops: CDR1 MNHEY, CDR2 SVGAGI. The CDR3 protein is CASSYVSSNYGYTF. The CDR3 DNA follows: TGTGCCAGCAGTTACGTGAGCTCTAACTATGGCTACACCTTC.

The chain is built from TRBV30 and TRBJ2-1, with 8 bases identical to TRBD2. Germline CDR1 and CDR2: GTSNPN and SVGIG (reference sequence). CDR3 length: 13 amino acids. The J segment lost 2 bases and the V segment lost 3 bases, leaving 0 bases of the junction unmatched. CDR3 protein: CAWSGGAYNEQFF. The CDR3 region has the DNA TGTGCCTGGAGCGGGGGGGCCTACAATGAGCAGTTCTTC.

V usage is TRBV7-3 and J usage is TRBJ2-1, with D unresolved. Per germline, CDR1 SGHTA and CDR2 FQGTGA. V was pared by 5 bases and J by 6 bases, with 8 bases between. This CDR3 comprises 12 residues. DNA for the CDR3: TGTGCCAGCAGCCTCGAGCGCAATGAGCAGTTCTTC. It encodes CASSLERNEQFF.

The rearrangement links TRBV4-2 to TRBJ2-5, with TRBD2 matching 11 bases. Germline values: CDR1 LGHNA, CDR2 YNFKEQ. The CDR3 is made up of 15 amino acids. Trimming cost V 3 bases and J 4 bases; bases outside gene matches: 4. CDR3 in amino acids: CASSQSGTSGETQYF. CDR3 coding DNA: TGTGCCAGCAGCCAGTCCGGGACTAGCGGAGAGACCCAGTACTTC.

This clone was seen once. Sequence at one end of the junction differs from germline and may be a read error. CDR3 in DNA: TGTGCCAGCGGCATGAAAACTGAAGCTTTCTTT. It codes for CASGMKTEAFF. The rearrangement uses TRBV2 and TRBJ1-1; D remains ambiguous. The CDR3 spans 11 residues. Germline CDR1 reads SNHLY; CDR2 reads FYNNEI.